This T cell receptor (beta chain) was sequenced for a study of regulatory T cells in long-lasting Graves disease. As for the study in general: Graves' patients with a new diagnosis had received antithyroid drugs under 3 months.

Time point of the sample: newly diagnosed GD, antithyroid drugs for less than 3 months. Isolated PBMC RNA provided the starting material for the TCR library. The CDR3 has 13 amino acids. The V end was cut by 3 bases, the J end by 7 bases, with 10 bases between. Both iRepertoire HTBI primers and Arm-PCR of CDR3 regions were used to build the TCR beta libraries. Each CDR3 protein is one row after TCRdb ran MiXCR on the multiplex PCR reads. The data hold hundreds of thousands of distinct CDR3 sequences, with about 13% observed a single time. This clonotype was counted many times. These data also formed part of another study, on T cells in Graves' hyperthyroidism and ophthalmopathy. Per that study: Across 18 months, stable Graves' hyperthyroidism was marked by no progression to ophthalmopathy. Ophthalmopathy prediction by the model preceded onset by a median roughly 6 months.

The origin of this receptor is a young man with Graves disease. The gene calls are TRBV12-3 or TRBV12-4 and TRBJ1-5; possible D gene TRBD1, 5 bases. The material was peripheral blood mononuclear cells (PBMCs), obtained at new diagnosis, from a patient treated with antithyroid drugs. The CDR3: CASSFGGIQPQHF. As DNA, the CDR3 is TGTGCCAGCAGTTTTGGGGGGATACAGCCCCAGCATTTT.